This entry describes one T cell receptor beta chain. Its specificity is not known. The germline V gene has CDR1 KGHDR and CDR2 SFDVKD. The CDR3 is made up of 16 amino acids. The junction had 4 bases not matched to a gene; V was cut back by 5 bases and J by 0 bases. Treatment indicated: approximately 9-day PBMC culture with coronavirus spike peptide pools or control peptides (ViraFEST assay). The sample originates from a study of vaccination and CD4 T cells after COVID-19. About the research overall: With a range of 35 to 161, the median interval from diagnosis to drawing post-COVID samples was about 100 days.

With the Oncomine TCR Beta short-read assay, DNA from cultured CD4+ T cells was sequenced. In TCRdb, the PCR reads were re-called with MiXCR into one record per CDR3 protein. The repertoire has about 12,000 distinct CDR3 sequences, approximately 61% of them found once; the top ten carry approximately 10%. The chain is built from TRBV24-1 and TRBJ2-3; TRBD2 matches 10 bases. The clonotype was recovered from a human donor who had recovered from COVID-19. This specimen consisted of CD4+ T cells from blood, cultured in vitro, obtained before SARS-CoV-2 vaccination. The CDR3 reads CATSVTSGASTDTQYF. The CDR3 DNA follows: TGTGCCACCAGTGTCACTAGCGGGGCTAGCACAGATACGCAGTATTTT.